Described below is a single T cell receptor beta chain sequence and its context. The data derive from a study of shared clonotypes between healthy human individuals. Donors were healthy HIV-negative adults without recently reported acute infections or vaccinations. All donors were Caucasian adults living in Nashville, Tennessee. Every immunoSEQ plate was one replicate of a subset's evenly spread DNA. The repertoire was sequenced with immunoSEQ multiplex PCR; TCRdb's copy has only in-frame clones and lacks some. There are about 1.1 million clones in the sample; about 80% occur only once, and about 0.52% lies in the top ten. The sample taken for sequencing was memory CD4+ T cells from PBMCs. Subset denoted: CD45RA-negative fraction. This TCR came from a man between 18 and 35 years old in good health. Some clones in this sample may be carry-over from other donors' samples.

The CDR3 sequence is CASSLVGGGYNEQFF. As DNA, the CDR3 is TGCGCCAGCAGCTTGGTAGGGGGTGGTTACAATGAGCAGTTCTTC. The V and J genes are TRBV5-1 and TRBJ2-1; maybe TRBD1 (6 bases). Germline loops: CDR1 SGHRS, CDR2 YFSETQ. The V gene lost 0 bases and the J gene lost 4 bases, with 11 bases spanning the gap. CDR3 length: 15 residues.